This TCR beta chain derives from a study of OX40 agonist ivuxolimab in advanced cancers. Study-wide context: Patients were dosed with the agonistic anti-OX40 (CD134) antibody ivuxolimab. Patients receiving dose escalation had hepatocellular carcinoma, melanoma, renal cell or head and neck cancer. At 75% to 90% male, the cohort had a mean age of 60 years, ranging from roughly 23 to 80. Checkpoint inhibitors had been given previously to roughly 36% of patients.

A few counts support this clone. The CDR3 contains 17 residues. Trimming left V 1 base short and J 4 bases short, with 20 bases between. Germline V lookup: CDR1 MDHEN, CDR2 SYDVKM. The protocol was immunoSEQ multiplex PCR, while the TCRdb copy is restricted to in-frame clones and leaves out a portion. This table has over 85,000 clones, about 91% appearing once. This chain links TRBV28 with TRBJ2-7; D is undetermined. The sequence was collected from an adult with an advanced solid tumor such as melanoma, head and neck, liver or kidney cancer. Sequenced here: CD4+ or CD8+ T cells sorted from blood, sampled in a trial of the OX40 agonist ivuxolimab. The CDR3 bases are TGTGCCAGCAGTTTATCATCGCCAGGACGCCAGAAATACGAGCAGTACTTC. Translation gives CASSLSSPGRQKYEQYF.